This TCR beta chain was profiled in a study of cytomegalovirus exposure and HLA in healthy donors. Study results and limitations: Later analysis identified a missense DCLRE1C variant that was linked to TCR beta V- and J-gene trimming.

The CDR3 is 14 amino acids. Germline CDR1 reads LNHDA; CDR2 reads SQIVND (reference sequence). The V segment lost 3 bases and the J segment 4 bases; nucleotides outside the gene matches: 5. Comments on this clone: What it binds is unknown.

In the PCR, 60 Vbeta and 13 Jbeta primers were used. The repertoire was sequenced with immunoSEQ multiplex PCR; TCRdb's copy has only in-frame clones and lacks some. The table has approximately 160,000 clones, 70% seen once; the top ten hold about 4.7%. The source of this sequence is a man between 18 and 35 years old in good health and CMV-seropositive. The sample taken for sequencing was PBMCs. The chain carries TRBV19 and TRBJ1-1; 7 bases match TRBD1. DNA of the CDR3: TGTGCCAGTAGTATTAGACAGGGCACCACTGAAGCTTTCTTT. Its translation: CASSIRQGTTEAFF.